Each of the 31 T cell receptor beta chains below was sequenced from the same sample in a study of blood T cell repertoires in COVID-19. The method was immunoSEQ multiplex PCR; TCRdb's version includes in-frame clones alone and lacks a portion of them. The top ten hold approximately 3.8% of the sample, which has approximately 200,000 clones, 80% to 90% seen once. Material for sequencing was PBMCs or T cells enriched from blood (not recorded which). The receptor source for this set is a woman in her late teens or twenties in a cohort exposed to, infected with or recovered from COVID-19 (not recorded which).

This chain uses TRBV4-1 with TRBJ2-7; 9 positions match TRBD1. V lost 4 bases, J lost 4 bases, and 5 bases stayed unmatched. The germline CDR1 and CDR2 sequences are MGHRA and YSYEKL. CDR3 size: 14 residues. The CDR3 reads CASSPVDRGYEQYF. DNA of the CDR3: TGCGCCAGCAGCCCCGTGGACAGGGGATACGAGCAGTACTTC.

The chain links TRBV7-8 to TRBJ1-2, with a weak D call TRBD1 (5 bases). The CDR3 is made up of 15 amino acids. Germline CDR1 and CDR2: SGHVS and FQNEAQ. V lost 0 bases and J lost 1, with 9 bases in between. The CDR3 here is CASSLARDGNYGYTF. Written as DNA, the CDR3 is TGTGCCAGCAGCTTAGCCAGGGATGGTAACTATGGCTACACCTTC.

The chain's CDR3 is CASSPGLAGVNEQFF. DNA for the CDR3: TGTGCCAGCAGCCCGGGACTAGCGGGAGTGAATGAGCAGTTCTTC. The chain has TRBV7-3 and TRBJ2-1, with 14 bases identical to TRBD2. V was clipped by 5 bases and J by 7 bases; unmatched bases: 4. The CDR3 has 15 residues. From germline, CDR1 is SGHTA and CDR2 FQGTGA. The full variable domain, its missing parts supplied by reference TRBV7-3 and TRBJ2-1, is GAGVSQTPSNKVTEKGKYVELRCDPISGHTALYWYRQSLGQGPEFLIYFQGTGAADDSGLPNDRFFAVRPEGSVSTLKIQRTERGDSAVYLCASSPGLAGVNEQFFGPGTRLTVL.

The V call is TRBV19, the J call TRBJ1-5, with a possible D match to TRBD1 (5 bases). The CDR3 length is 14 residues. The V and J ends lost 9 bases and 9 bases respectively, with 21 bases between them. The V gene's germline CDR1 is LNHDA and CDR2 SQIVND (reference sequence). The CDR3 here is CASRRDSPMGPQHF. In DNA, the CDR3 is TGTGCCAGCCGCCGGGACTCCCCGATGGGGCCCCAGCATTTT.

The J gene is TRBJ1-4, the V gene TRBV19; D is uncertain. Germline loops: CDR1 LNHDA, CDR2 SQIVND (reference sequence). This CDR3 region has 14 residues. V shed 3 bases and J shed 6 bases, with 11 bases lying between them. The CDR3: CASSMVAVHEKLFF. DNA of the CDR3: TGTGCCAGTAGTATGGTGGCCGTTCATGAAAAACTGTTTTTT.

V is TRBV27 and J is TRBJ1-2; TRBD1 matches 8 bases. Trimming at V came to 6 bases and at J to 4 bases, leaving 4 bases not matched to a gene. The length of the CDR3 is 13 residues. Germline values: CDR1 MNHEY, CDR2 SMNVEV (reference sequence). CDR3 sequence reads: CASSRTGGYGYTF. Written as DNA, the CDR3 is TGTGCCAGCAGCCGTACAGGGGGCTATGGCTACACCTTC.

The CDR3, as DNA: TGTGCCAGCAGCTTGGGGACTAGCGGGTCTGTCCAAGAGACCCAGTACTTC. Its translation: CASSLGTSGSVQETQYF. The rearrangement uses TRBV7-2 and TRBJ2-5; 12 bases map to TRBD2. CDR3 size: 17 residues. After removal of 3 bases from V and 1 base from J, the junction contained 6 bases not matched to a gene. In germline, CDR1 is SGHTA, CDR2 FQGNSA.

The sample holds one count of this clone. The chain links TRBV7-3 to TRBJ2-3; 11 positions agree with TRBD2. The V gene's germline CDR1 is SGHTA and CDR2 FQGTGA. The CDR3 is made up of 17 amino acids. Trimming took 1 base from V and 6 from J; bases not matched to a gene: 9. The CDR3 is CASSLIGLAGGSDTQYF. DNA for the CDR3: TGTGCCAGCAGCTTAATTGGGCTAGCGGGAGGTAGCGATACGCAGTATTTT.

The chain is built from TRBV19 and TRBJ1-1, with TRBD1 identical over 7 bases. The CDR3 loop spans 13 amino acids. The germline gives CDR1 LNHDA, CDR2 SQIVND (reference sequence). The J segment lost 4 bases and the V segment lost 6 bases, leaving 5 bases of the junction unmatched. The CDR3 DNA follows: TGTGCCAGTAGGAGGGACAGAGCCACTGAAGCTTTCTTT. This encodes CASRRDRATEAFF.

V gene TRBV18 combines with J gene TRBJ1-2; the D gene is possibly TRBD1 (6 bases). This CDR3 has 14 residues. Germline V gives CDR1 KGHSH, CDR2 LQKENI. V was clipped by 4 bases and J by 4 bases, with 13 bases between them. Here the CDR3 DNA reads TGTGCCAGCTCACGTCCAGGGGTTATCTATGGCTACACCTTC. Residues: CASSRPGVIYGYTF.

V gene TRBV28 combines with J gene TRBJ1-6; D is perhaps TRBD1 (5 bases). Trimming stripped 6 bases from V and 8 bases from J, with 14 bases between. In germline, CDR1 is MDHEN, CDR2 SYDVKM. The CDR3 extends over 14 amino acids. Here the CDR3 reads CASSLRQWYSPLHF. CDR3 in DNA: TGTGCCAGCAGCCTCCGACAGTGGTATTCACCCCTCCACTTT.

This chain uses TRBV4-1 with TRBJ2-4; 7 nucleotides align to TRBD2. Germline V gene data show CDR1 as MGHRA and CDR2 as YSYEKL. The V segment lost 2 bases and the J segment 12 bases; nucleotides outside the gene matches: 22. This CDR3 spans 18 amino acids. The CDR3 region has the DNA TGCGCCAGCAGCCAAACTCCGCTTAGAGCTAGCGGAGGAGGTCCTCAGTACTTC. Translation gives CASSQTPLRASGGGPQYF.

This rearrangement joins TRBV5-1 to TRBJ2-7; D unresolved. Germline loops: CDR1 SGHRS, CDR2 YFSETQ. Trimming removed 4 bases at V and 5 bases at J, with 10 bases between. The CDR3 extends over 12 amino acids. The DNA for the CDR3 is TGCGCCAGCAGCATCCCGCCGGACGAGCAGTACTTC. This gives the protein CASSIPPDEQYF.

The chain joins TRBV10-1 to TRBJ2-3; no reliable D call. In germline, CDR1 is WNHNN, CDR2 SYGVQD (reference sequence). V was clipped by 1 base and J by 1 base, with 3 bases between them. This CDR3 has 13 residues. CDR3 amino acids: CASSEFGTDTQYF. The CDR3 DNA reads TGCGCCAGCAGTGAGTTCGGCACAGATACGCAGTATTTT.

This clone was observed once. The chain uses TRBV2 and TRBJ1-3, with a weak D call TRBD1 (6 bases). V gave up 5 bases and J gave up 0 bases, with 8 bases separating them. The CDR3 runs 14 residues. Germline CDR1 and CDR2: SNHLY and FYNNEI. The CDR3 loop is CASSLQGSGNTIYF. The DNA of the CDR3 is TGTGCCAGCAGTTTACAGGGCTCTGGAAACACCATATATTTT.

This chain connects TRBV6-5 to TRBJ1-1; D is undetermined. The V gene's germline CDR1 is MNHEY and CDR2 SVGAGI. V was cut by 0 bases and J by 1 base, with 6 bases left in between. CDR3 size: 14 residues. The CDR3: CASSYSYRNTEAFF. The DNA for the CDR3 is TGTGCCAGCAGTTACTCATACAGGAACACTGAAGCTTTCTTT.

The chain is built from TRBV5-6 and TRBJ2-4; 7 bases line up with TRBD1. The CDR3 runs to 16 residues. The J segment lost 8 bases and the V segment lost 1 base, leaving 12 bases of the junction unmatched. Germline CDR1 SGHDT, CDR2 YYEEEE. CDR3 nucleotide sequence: TGTGCCAGCAGCTTGAAGGGACAGCTAGTGGGGGACATTCAGTACTTC. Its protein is CASSLKGQLVGDIQYF.

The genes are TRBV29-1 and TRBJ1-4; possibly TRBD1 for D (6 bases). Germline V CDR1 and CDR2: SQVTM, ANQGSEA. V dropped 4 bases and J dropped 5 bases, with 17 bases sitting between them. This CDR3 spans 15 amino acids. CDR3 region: CSVALTTGINEKLFF. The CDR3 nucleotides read TGCAGCGTTGCTTTAACAACAGGGATAAATGAAAAACTGTTTTTT. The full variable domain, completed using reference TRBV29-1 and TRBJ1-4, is SAVISQKPSRDICQRGTSLTIQCQVDSQVTMMFWYRQQPGQSLTLIATANQGSEATYESGFVIDKFPISRPNLTFSTLTVSNMSPEDSSIYLCSVALTTGINEKLFFGSGTQLSVL.

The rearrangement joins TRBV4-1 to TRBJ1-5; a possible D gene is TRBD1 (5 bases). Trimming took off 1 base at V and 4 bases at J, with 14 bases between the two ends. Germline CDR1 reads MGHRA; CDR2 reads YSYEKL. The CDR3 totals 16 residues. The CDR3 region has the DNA TGCGCCAGCAGCCAAGTGTCCAGGGAAGGGAATCAGCCCCAGCATTTT. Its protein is CASSQVSREGNQPQHF.

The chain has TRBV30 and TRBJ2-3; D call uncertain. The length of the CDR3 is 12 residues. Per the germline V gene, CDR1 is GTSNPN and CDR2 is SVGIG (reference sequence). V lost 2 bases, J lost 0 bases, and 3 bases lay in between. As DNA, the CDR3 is TGTGCCTGGAGTTCTAGCACAGATACGCAGTATTTT. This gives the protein CAWSSSTDTQYF.

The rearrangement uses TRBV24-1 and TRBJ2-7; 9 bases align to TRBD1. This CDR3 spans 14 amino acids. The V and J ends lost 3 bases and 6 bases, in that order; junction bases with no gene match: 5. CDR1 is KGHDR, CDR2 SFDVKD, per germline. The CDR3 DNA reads TGTGCCACCAGTGATCCGGGACAGGGCGGCGAGCAGTACTTC. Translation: CATSDPGQGGEQYF.

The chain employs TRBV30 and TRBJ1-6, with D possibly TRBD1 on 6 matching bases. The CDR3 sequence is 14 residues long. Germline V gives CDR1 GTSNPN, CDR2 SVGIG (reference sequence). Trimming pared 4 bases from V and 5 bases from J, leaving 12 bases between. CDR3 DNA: TGTGCCTGGAACCCGACAGGAGATAATTCACCCCTCCACTTT. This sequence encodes CAWNPTGDNSPLHF.

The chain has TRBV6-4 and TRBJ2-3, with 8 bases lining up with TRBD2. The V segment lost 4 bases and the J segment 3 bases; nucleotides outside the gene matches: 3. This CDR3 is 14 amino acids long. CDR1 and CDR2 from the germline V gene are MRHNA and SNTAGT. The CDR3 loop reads CASSVAGGTDTQYF. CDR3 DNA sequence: TGTGCCAGCAGTGTGGCGGGAGGAACAGATACGCAGTATTTT.

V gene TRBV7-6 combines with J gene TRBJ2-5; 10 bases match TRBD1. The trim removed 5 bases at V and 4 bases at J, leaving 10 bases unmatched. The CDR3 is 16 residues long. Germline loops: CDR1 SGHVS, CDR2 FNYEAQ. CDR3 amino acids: CASSPVGTGDLETQYF. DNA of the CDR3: TGTGCCAGCAGCCCCGTCGGGACAGGGGATTTAGAGACCCAGTACTTC.

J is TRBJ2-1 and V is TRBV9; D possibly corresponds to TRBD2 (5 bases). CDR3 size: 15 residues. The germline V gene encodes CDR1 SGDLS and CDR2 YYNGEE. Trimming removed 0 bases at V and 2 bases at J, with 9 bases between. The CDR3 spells CASSVAGITYNEQFF. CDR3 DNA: TGTGCCAGCAGCGTAGCGGGGATAACCTACAATGAGCAGTTCTTC.

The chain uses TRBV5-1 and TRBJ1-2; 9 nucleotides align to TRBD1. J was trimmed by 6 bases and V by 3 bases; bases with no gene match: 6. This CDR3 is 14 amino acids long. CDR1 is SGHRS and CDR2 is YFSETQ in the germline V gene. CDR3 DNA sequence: TGCGCCAGCAGCTGGGGGACAGGGCACGATGGCTACACCTTC. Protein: CASSWGTGHDGYTF.

CDR3 sequence (DNA): TGTGCCAGCAGTGACCCCTCGACAGGGGAAGAATATGGCTACACCTTC. Its translation is CASSDPSTGEEYGYTF. This chain links TRBV25-1 with TRBJ1-2, with TRBD1 matching over 8 bases. CDR3 length equals 16 residues. The V and J ends lost 3 bases and 5 bases, in that order; junction bases with no gene match: 11. The germline V gene encodes CDR1 MGHDK and CDR2 SYGVNS.

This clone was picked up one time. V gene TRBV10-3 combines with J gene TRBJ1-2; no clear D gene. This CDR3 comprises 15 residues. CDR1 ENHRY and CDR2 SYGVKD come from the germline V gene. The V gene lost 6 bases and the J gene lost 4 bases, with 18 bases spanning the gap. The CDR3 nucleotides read TGTGCCATCAGCCCTCAGGCAGGTGTGTTCTATGGCTACACCTTC. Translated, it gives CAISPQAGVFYGYTF.

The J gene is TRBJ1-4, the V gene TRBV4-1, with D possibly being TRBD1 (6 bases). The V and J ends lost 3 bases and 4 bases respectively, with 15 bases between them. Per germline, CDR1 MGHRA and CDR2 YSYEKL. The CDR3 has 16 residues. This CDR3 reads CASSQENRAYNEKLFF. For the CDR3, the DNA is TGCGCCAGCAGCCAGGAAAACAGGGCTTATAATGAAAAACTGTTTTTT.

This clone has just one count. CDR3 sequence reads: CASSVEDNNYGYTF. CDR3 coding DNA: TGTGCCAGCAGCGTAGAAGACAATAACTATGGCTACACCTTC. V gene TRBV9 combines with J gene TRBJ1-2, with D unresolved. The CDR3 runs 14 residues. CDR1 is SGDLS, CDR2 YYNGEE, per germline. The V and J ends lost 0 bases and 1 base respectively, with 7 bases between them.

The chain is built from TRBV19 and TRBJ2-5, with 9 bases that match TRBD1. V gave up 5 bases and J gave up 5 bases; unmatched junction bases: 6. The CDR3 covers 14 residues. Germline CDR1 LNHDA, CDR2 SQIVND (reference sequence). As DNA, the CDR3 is TGTGCCAGTAGTGTCGGACAGGGGATGGAGACCCAGTACTTC. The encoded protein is CASSVGQGMETQYF.